One T cell receptor (beta chain) is described in this entry. This clonotype has more than one count but fewer than ten. Its antigen target is currently unknown. Base qualities are not at hand, and no much larger clone is one base apart. TCR beta CDR3 regions were amplified from RNA transcripts. A first-round RT-PCR of the TCR CDR3 used the HTBI primer set with the Qiagen OneStep RT-PCR kit. Libraries were constructed in a second round of multiplex PCR, after which size selection and purification were carried out. Sequencing of the libraries was done on an Illumina HiSeq2000 using paired-end 100 bp reads. The published analysis was carried out like this. Raw data were processed with SOAPnuke, discarding reads with adapters, uncalled bases, mean Phred below 15, or no exact constant-primer or identifier match. COPE v1.2.5 was used to merge high-quality paired reads, and clonotypes were defined as unique nucleotide sequences. MiTCR v1.1 was used to align clonotypes to the IMGT TRBV, TRBD and TRBJ reference segments. Only V-J combinations with frequency above 0.0001, covering 99.2% of repertoires, were analysed. The TCS score was defined as F50 (clonal expansion) divided by E x V (chaos), with BLOSUM62-based TCRdist calculated between CDR3 peptides within each V-J. Welch's t-statistics and random forest reduced around 510 V-J features to 10 to 15, which were used in a naive Bayes classifier (R e1071). The similarity between thyroid and blood repertoires was quantified using the Morisita-Horn index. TCRdb redid the processing of the public reads, applying fastp at Q25 and MiXCR, and retained in-frame beta chains. Each entry is one CDR3 protein sequence, shown with its most common DNA and genes. The V and J calls, along with clone size, are taken from TCRdb and not from the paper's own processing. This sample is represented by 600,000 to 800,000 distinct CDR3 sequences; 35% of them were singletons. Together, the top ten hold less than 40% of the sample.

The CDR3 runs 17 residues from the cysteine to the phenylalanine. Of the read, only the CDR3 DNA is kept; its 51 bases are in frame from base 1. For CDR1 and CDR2, the germline V gene lists ENHRY and SYGVKD. This entry is derived from a study of T cells in Graves' hyperthyroidism and ophthalmopathy (dated by TCRdb to the late 2010s). About the investigation overall: Peripheral blood samples were taken at the time of initial diagnosis, prior to any treatment. To identify distinguishing TCR V-J signatures, a discovery cohort of about 95 patients was used, comprising under 45 with Graves' ophthalmopathy and around 57 with stable Graves' hyperthyroidism. Prospective prediction of ophthalmopathy was tested in an independent validation cohort consisting of 18 hyperthyroidism patients and around 17 patients who later progressed to ophthalmopathy. The 100 or so discovery patients were randomly split 7:3 into training and test sets. In addition, the study compared T-cell repertoires in thyroid tissue and in blood from five to seven Graves' hyperthyroidism patients. Once sampling was done, hyperthyroidism patients were given methimazole at a starting dose of 30 mg daily, whereas ophthalmopathy patients were given high-dose intravenous methylprednisolone. According to the paper, TCR Vbeta CDR3 sequencing was carried out on some 140 peripheral blood samples, which came from some 41 ophthalmopathy, 75 or so hyperthyroidism and about 17 progressor patients.

The paper as a whole reports these results and caveats: Most expanded thyroid clonotypes (frequency above 0.001) were also detected in blood, a finding suggesting that blood repertoires may reflect thyroid immune responses. In validation, progression to ophthalmopathy was predicted by the model with 70% to 71% sensitivity and 72.22% specificity, a median of 6.5 months before onset. Ophthalmopathy was separated from stable hyperthyroidism by a 13 V-J signature model, with 87.88% sensitivity and just over 81% specificity obtained in cross-validation and 80%/75% obtained in testing. Sample size was not statistically predetermined, and investigators were not blinded to group allocation.

Stable Graves' hyperthyroidism was defined as no progression to ophthalmopathy during 18 months of follow-up. Hyperthyroidism patients were newly diagnosed, had a disease duration of under 2 months, and were aged 18 to 65 years. Patients with uncontrolled infections, other autoimmune diseases, pregnancy or lactation were excluded. Diagnoses relied on clinical symptoms, serum thyroxine and TRAb, thyroid ultrasound and orbital computed tomography. PBMCs were isolated from more than 9 ml of fresh peripheral blood by Ficoll-Paque density gradient centrifugation. Trizol reagent was used to extract total RNA, and RNA quality was then checked on an Agilent 2100 Bioanalyzer.

The clonotype was recovered from a middle-aged woman with Graves' hyperthyroidism. The sequencing input was blood. The chain links TRBV10-3 with TRBJ2-7; 8 nucleotides in the junction match TRBD2. Judging by the DNA end, TRBJ2-1 fits better; the J call may be wrong. At the DNA level, the sequence is TGTGCCATCAGTGATCGACCGGGACTAGGACTTTGGGATGAGCAGTTCTTC. This codes for CAISDRPGLGLWDEQFF.